This TCR beta chain was captured by sequencing in a study of shared clonotypes between healthy human individuals. General study points: Generation probabilities of non-shared clonotypes were lower (relative to those shared by all four donors). Sequencing depth was expected to influence donor clonotype sharing. Depth was large, yet rarefaction showed that sorted-subset sequencing was incomplete.

Adults of Caucasian background living in Nashville, Tennessee made up all donors. Sequencing was performed with immunoSEQ multiplex PCR; in TCRdb, only in-frame clones are kept and a portion is missing. This sample has some 2.1 million clones; 85% to 95% occur once, and the top ten carry more than 0.1%. Per the germline V gene, CDR1 is SQVTM and CDR2 is ANQGSEA. V lost 5 bases and J lost 8; bases outside the gene matches: 19. The CDR3 has 16 residues. As regards this clone: Its target is unknown.

V is TRBV29-1 and J is TRBJ2-3, with 7 nucleotides matching TRBD2. The TCR originated in a man younger than 35 in good health. Sequenced sample: naive CD4+ T cells sorted from blood. Subset meaning: CD45RA+ positively selected. CDR3 bases: TGCAGCGTTATCGTGGGAGGGCTCCCCCTCTCGGGTACGCAGTATTTT. Protein: CSVIVGGLPLSGTQYF.